This TCR beta chain was captured in a study of identical twins. There are many counts of this clonotype. Its antigen is not identified. A universal primer site came from template switching; cDNA carried unique molecular identifiers. One entry per CDR3 protein results from TCRdb running MiXCR on the 5' RACE reads. Of hundreds of thousands of distinct CDR3 sequences listed, roughly 8.6% are singletons. General study results and limits: Whereas memory repertoires showed no such difference, abundant cord blood beta clonotypes carried fewer insertions. In drawing conclusions, the study used cross-sectional statistical analysis and did not follow the same donors.

Germline assignment: CDR1 SEHNR and CDR2 FQNEAQ (reference sequence). V was pared by 5 bases and J by 2 bases, with 6 bases of the junction left unmatched. The CDR3 totals 17 residues. These same records also appear under a second study, on yellow fever vaccine responses in identical twins. From that report: Twins reportedly appeared to share part of their vaccine T cell response while keeping part individual.

V gene TRBV7-9 combines with J gene TRBJ1-6, with 10 nucleotides matching TRBD1. Sequences were obtained from CD8+ T cells sorted from blood. The origin of this receptor is a woman aged 18-29 years in good health. The CDR3 nucleotides read TGTGCCAGCAGCGCCGGACAGGGGGACGCCTATAATTCACCCCTCCACTTT. Its translation is CASSAGQGDAYNSPLHF.